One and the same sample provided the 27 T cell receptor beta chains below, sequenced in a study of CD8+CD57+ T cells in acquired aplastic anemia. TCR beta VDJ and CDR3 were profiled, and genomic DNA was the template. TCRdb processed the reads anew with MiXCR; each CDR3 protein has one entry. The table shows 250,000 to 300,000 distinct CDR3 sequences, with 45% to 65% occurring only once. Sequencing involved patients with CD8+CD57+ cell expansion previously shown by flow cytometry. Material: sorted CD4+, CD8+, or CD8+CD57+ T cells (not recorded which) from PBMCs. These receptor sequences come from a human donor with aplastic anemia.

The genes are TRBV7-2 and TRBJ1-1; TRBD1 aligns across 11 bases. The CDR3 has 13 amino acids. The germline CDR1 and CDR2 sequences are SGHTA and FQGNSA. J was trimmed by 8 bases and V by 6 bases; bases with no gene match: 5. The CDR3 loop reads CASSSGTGGEAFF. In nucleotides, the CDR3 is TGTGCCAGCAGTTCCGGGACAGGGGGAGAAGCTTTCTTT. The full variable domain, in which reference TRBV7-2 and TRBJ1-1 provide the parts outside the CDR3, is GAGVSQSPSNKVTEKGKDVELRCDPISGHTALYWYRQSLGQGLEFLIYFQGNSAPDKSGLPSDRFSAERTGGSVSTLTIQRTQQEDSAVYLCASSSGTGGEAFFGQGTRLTVV.

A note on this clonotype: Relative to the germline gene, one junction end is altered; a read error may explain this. The chain's CDR3 is CSARDLRGANYGYAF. In DNA, the CDR3 is TGCAGTGCTAGGGATCTAAGGGGGGCTAACTATGGCTACGCCTTC. The chain recombines TRBV20-1 with TRBJ1-2; the D gene is possibly TRBD1 (6 bases). The CDR3 runs 15 residues. Germline CDR1 and CDR2: DFQATT and SNEGSKA (reference sequence).

CDR3 DNA sequence: TGTGCCAGCAGCCTCCAACGAGGGGCCGTGAACACCGGGGAGCTGTTTTTT. Encoded protein: CASSLQRGAVNTGELFF. The chain uses TRBV7-2 and TRBJ2-2; D could derive from TRBD1 or TRBD2 (5 bases each). Germline values: CDR1 SGHTA, CDR2 FQGNSA. This CDR3 region has 17 residues. Trimming took off 5 bases at V and 1 base at J, with 17 bases between the two ends.

The CDR3 coding sequence is TGCAGTGCTCCTACAGGGGGCTGGGGGGTTGGAGGCTACACCTTC. Translation: CSAPTGGWGVGGYTF. The genes are TRBV20-1 and TRBJ1-2, with 9 nucleotides matching TRBD1. CDR1 DFQATT and CDR2 SNEGSKA come from the germline V gene (reference sequence). The length of the CDR3 is 15 residues. The junction had 15 bases not matched to a gene; V was cut back by 5 bases and J by 8 bases.

CDR3 DNA: TGTGCCAGCAGCTTAGGATGGGAGGCAGTGTACACAGATACGCAGTATTTT. This translates into CASSLGWEAVYTDTQYF. The V call is TRBV7-2, the J call TRBJ2-3, with D perhaps matching TRBD2 (6 bases). Germline CDR1 and CDR2: SGHTA and FQGNSA. CDR3 length: 17 residues. The V end was cut by 1 base, the J end by 2 bases, with 16 bases between.

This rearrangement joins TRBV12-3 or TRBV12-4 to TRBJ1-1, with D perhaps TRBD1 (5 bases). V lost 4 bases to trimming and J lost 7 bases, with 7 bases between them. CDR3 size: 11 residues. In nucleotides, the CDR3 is TGTGCCAGCAGTTACGACAGTGAAGCTTTCTTT. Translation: CASSYDSEAFF.

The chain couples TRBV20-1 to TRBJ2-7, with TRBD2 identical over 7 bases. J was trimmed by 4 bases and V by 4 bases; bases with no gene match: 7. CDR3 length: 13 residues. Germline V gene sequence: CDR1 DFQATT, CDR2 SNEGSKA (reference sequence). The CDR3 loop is CSAMTGEGYEQYF. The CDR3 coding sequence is TGCAGTGCTATGACGGGGGAGGGATACGAGCAGTACTTC.

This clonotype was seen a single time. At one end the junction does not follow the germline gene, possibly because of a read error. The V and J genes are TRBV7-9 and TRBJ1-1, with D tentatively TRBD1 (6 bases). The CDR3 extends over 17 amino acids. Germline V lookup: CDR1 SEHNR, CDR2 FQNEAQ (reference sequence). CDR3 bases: TGTGCCGGCAGCCCGAGGTGGGCCGGACAGAGGAACACTGAAGCTTTCTTT. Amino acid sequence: CAGSPRWAGQRNTEAFF.

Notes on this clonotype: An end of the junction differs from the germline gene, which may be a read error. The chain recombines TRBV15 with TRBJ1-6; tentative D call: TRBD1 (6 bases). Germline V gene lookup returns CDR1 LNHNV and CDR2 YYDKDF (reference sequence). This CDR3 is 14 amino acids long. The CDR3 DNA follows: TGTGCCACCAGCAGAGGGGGGGCGCAAAGCGTCCTGATCTTT. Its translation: CATSRGGAQSVLIF.

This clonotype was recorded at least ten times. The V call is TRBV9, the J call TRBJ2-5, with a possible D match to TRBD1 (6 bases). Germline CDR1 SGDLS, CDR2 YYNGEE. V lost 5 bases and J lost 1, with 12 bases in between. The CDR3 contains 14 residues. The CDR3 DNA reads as TGTGCCAGCAGTCTCGGACAGATCCAAGAGACCCAGTACTTC. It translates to CASSLGQIQETQYF.

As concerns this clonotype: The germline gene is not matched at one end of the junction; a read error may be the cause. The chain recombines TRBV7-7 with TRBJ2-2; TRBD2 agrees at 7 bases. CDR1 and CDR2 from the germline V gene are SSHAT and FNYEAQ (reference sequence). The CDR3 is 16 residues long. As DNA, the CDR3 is TGTGCTAGCAGTCCTACTAGCGCCCTCTCTACCGGGGAGCTGTTTTTT. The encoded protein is CASSPTSALSTGELFF.

The DNA of the CDR3 is TGTGCCAGCAGTTTGCTAGCGGGGGCCACCACAGATACGCAGTATTTT. Amino acid sequence: CASSLLAGATTDTQYF. This chain uses TRBV2 with TRBJ2-3, with 10 positions matching TRBD2. This CDR3 contains 16 residues. Trimming removed 5 bases from V and 2 bases from J; junction bases left unmatched: 7. Germline V gene lookup returns CDR1 SNHLY and CDR2 FYNNEI.

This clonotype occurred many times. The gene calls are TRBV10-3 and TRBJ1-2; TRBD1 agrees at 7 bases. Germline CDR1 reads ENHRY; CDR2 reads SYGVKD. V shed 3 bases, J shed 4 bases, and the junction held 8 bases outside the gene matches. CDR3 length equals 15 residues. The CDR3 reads CAISESGQLSYGYTF. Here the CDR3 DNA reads TGTGCCATCAGTGAATCGGGACAGCTTTCCTATGGCTACACCTTC.

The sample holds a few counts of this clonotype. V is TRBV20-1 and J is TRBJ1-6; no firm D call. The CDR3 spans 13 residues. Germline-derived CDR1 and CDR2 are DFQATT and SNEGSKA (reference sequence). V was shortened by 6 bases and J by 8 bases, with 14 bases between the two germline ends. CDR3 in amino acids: CSALVGTDSPLHF. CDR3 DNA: TGCAGTGCGTTAGTGGGTACGGATTCACCCCTCCACTTT.

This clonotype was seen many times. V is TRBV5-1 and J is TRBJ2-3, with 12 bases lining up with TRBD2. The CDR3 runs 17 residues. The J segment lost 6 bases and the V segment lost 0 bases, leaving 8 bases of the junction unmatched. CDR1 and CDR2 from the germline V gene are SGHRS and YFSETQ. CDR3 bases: TGCGCCAGCAGCTTGGCGGCTAGCGGGGGGGCGATGGATACGCAGTATTTT. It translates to CASSLAASGGAMDTQYF.

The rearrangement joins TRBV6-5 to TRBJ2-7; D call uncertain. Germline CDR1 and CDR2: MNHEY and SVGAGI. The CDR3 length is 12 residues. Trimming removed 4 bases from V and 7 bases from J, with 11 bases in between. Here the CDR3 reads CASSSSRREQYF. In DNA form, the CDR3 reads TGTGCCAGCAGTTCCAGTCGGCGGGAGCAGTACTTC.

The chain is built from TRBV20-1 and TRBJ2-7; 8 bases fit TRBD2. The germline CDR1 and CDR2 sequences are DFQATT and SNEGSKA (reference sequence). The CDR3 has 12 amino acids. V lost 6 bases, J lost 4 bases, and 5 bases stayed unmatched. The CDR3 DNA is TGCAGTGCCATCTCTAGCGGGTACGAGCAGTACTTC. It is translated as CSAISSGYEQYF.

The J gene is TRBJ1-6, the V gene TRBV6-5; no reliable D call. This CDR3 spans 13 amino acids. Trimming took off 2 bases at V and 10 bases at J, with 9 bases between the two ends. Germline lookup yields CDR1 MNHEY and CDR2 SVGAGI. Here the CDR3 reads CASSYTLESPLHF. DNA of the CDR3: TGTGCCAGCAGTTACACCTTGGAGTCACCCCTCCACTTT.

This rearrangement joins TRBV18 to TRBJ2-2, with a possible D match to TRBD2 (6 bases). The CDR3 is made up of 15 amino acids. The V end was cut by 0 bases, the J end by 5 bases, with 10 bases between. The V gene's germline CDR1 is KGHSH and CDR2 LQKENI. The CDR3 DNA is TGTGCCAGCTCACCACCGTTGGGGGGAACCGGGGAGCTGTTTTTT. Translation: CASSPPLGGTGELFF. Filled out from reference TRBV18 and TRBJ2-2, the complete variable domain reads NAGVMQNPRHLVRRRGQEARLRCSPMKGHSHVYWYRQLPEEGLKFMVYLQKENIIDESGMPKERFSAEFPKEGPSILRIQQVVRGDSAAYFCASSPPLGGTGELFFGEGSRLTVL.

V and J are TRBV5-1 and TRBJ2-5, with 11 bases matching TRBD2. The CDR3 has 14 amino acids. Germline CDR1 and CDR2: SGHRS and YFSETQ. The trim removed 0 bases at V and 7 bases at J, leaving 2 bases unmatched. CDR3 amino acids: CASSLAGTSGTQYF. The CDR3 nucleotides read TGCGCCAGCAGCTTGGCCGGGACTAGCGGGACCCAGTACTTC.

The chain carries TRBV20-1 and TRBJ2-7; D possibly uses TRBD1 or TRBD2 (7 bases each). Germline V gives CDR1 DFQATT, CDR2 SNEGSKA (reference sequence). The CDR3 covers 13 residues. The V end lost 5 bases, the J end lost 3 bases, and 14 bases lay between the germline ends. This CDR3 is CSARQGLIYEQYF. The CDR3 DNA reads TGCAGTGCTCGACAGGGACTAATCTACGAGCAGTACTTC.

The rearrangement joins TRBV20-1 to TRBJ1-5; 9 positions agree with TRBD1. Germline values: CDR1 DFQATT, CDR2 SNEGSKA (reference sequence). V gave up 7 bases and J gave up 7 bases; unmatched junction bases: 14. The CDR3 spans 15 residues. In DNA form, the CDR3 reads TGCAGTGTTATAGTTGGGACAGGGAATGACCAGCCCCAGCATTTT. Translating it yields CSVIVGTGNDQPQHF.

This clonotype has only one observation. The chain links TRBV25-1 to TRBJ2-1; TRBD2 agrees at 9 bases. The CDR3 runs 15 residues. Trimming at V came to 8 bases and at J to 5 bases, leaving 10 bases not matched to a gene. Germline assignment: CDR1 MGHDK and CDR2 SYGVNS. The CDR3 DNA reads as TGTGCCAGCGCCTGGGGGACTAGCAGCGACAATGAGCAGTTCTTC. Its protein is CASAWGTSSDNEQFF.

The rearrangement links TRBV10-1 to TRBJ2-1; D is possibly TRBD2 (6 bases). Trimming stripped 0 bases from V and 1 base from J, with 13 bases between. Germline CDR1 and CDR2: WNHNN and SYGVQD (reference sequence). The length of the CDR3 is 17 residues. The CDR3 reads CASSESTRGLSYNEQFF. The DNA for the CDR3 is TGCGCCAGCAGTGAGTCGACTAGAGGACTGTCCTACAATGAGCAGTTCTTC.

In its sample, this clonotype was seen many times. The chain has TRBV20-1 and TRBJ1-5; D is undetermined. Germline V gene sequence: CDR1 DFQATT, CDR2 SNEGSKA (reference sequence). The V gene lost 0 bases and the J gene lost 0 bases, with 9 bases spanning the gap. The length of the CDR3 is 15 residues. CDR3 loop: CSARDNRFSNQPQHF. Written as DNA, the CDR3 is TGCAGTGCTAGAGACAACAGATTTAGCAATCAGCCCCAGCATTTT.

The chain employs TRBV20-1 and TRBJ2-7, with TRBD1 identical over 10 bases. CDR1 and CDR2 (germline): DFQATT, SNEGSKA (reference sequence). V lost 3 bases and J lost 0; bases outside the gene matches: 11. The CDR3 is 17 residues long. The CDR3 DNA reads TGCAGTGCTAGGGCCAGCGGACGGACAGGGGGCTCCTACGAGCAGTACTTC. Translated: CSARASGRTGGSYEQYF.

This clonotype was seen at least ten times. CDR3 region: CASSSREVQPQHF. CDR3 DNA sequence: TGTGCCAGCAGTTCAAGGGAAGTTCAGCCCCAGCATTTT. V gene TRBV12-3 or TRBV12-4 combines with J gene TRBJ1-5; D gene unclear. The CDR3 loop spans 13 amino acids. The V gene lost 4 bases and the J gene lost 6 bases, with 10 bases spanning the gap.